The source of this T cell receptor (beta chain) is a study of blood T cell repertoires in COVID-19 (TCRdb year 2020). Notes on the research overall: Samples covering the acute and convalescent phases of COVID-19 were provided by collaborators in the United States, Italy and Spain. The dataset comprised deeply sampled blood TCRbeta repertoires from subjects exposed to, actively infected with, or recovered from COVID-19. A de-identified subject ID, COVID-19 status, age in years and sex were almost always included in the sample metadata. The repertoires were released in a freely available public database meant as a resource for research on the immune response to SARS-CoV-2. The prospective study material was composed of cDNA or gDNA derived from T cells, B-cell-depleted T cells, or PBMCs. Where available, HLA class I and class II types were obtained from metadata supplied by the sample provider rather than from assay-based typing. Samples came from the ongoing ImmuneRACE study (first 160 participants) plus 1,254 subjects from 6 global collaborators.

What the study reported, not specific to this receptor: The quantity of clinical and demographic metadata differed by source and by participant and was supplied without curation.

The collaborating institutions used their own protocols to collect whole blood in K2EDTA tubes. For TCRbeta analysis, collaborator samples were shipped as frozen whole blood, as isolated PBMCs, or as DNA extracted from either sample type. A note on this clone: The target of this receptor is not known. Base qualities were left out, and no much larger clone turns up one base away.

The immunoSEQ Assay, a bias-controlled multiplex PCR, was used to amplify TCRbeta CDR3 regions from genomic DNA. The original pipeline was this. Within the assay, amplification of reference gene primers was used to estimate how many nucleated cells each sample contained. To quantify the absolute abundance of each unique TCRbeta CDR3 rearrangement, sequence reads were collapsed and filtered. For each sample, productive Simpson clonality was calculated as the square root of Simpson's diversity index over productive rearrangements. Drawn from immuneACCESS, this table holds only the in-frame rearrangements with V and J called that TCRdb kept. Clones are partly lost; checked studies trace under half to an unresolved V gene and leave the rest unexplained. The DNA gave D and trimming, while V, J and clone size come from that table. The sample includes 100,000 to 150,000 clones, with 70% to 80% observed a single time. The top ten clonotypes cover more than 35% of the sample.

The sample comprised peripheral blood. This TCR came from a middle-aged man with active or convalescent COVID-19.

The CDR3 amino acid sequence is: CASSSTGQETQYF. In nucleotide form, the sequence is TGCGCCAGCAGCTCGACGGGGCAAGAGACCCAGTACTTC. The chain was built from TRBV5-1 and TRBJ2-5; the D region possibly corresponds to TRBD2 (5 bases align). From the germline V gene, CDR1 is SGHRS and CDR2 is YFSETQ. Cut back by 3 bases and 2 bases, the V and J ends lie 8 bases apart. The CDR3 sequence holds 13 residues, the cysteine and phenylalanine included. CDR3 DNA only is kept here, 39 bases in frame from base 1.